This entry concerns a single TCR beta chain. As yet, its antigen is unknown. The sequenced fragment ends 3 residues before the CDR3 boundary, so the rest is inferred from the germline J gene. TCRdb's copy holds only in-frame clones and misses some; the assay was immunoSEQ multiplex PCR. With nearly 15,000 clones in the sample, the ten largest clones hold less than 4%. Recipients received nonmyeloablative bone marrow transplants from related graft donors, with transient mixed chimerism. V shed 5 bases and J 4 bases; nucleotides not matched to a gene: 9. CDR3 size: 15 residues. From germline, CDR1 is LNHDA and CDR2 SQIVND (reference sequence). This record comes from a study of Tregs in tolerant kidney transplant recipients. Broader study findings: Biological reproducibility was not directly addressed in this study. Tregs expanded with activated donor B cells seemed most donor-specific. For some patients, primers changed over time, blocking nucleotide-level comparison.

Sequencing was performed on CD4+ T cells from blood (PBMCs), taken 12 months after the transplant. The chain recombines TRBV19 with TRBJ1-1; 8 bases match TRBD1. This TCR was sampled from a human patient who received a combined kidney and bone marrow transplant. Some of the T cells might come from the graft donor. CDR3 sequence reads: CASSPRTGSLTEAFF. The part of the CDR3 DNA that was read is TGTGCCAGTAGTCCCCGGACAGGGAGCCTCACTGAA. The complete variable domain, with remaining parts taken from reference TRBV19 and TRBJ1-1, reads DGGITQSPKYLFRKEGQNVTLSCEQNLNHDAMYWYRQDPGQGLRLIYYSQIVNDFQKGDIAEGYSVSREKKESFPLTVTSAQKNPTAFYLCASSPRTGSLTEAFFGQGTRLTVV.